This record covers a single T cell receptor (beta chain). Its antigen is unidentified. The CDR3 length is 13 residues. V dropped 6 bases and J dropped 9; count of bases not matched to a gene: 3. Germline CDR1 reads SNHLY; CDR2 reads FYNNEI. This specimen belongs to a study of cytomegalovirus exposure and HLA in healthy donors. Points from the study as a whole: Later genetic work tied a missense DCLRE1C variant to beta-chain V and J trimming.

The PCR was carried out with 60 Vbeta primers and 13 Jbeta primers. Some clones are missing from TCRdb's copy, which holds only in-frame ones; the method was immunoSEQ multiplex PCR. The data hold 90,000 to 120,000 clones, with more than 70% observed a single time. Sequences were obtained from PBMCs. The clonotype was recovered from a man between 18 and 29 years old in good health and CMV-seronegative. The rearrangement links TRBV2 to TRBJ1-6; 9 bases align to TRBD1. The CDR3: CASRGQGGSPLHF. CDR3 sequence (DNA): TGTGCCAGCAGGGGACAGGGAGGTTCACCCCTCCACTTT.